This T cell receptor beta chain derives from a study of vaccination and CD4 T cells after COVID-19. Across the study: Each post-COVID sample was drawn after diagnosis, and the median interval was approximately 92 days (range 35 to 161).

Trimming took 6 bases from V and 8 from J; bases not matched to a gene: 12. Germline values: CDR1 SEHNR, CDR2 FQNEAQ (reference sequence). The CDR3 is 14 residues long. Treatment meaning: approximately 9-day PBMC culture with coronavirus spike peptide pools or control peptides (ViraFEST assay). The authors cultured roughly 1.9 million PBMCs per well with 7.5 to 10 IU/ml IL-2 and about 10 ug/ml peptide pools. This clonotype was counted a few times. Its antigen is unknown. The assay that was used to sequence DNA from cultured CD4+ T cells was the Oncomine TCR Beta short-read assay. Via MiXCR, TCRdb re-called the PCR reads, giving one row per CDR3 protein. Among 20,000 to 25,000 distinct CDR3 sequences, 30% to 45% were seen once, and the ten largest hold over 4%.

The chain couples TRBV7-9 to TRBJ1-2; 7 bases fit TRBD1. The sample here was CD4+ T cells from blood, cultured in vitro, taken before SARS-CoV-2 vaccination. The clonotype was recovered from a human donor who had recovered from COVID-19. The CDR3, as DNA: TGTGCCAGCAGTCAACAGGGGACGTCGGGGGGCTACACCTTC. Protein product: CASSQQGTSGGYTF.